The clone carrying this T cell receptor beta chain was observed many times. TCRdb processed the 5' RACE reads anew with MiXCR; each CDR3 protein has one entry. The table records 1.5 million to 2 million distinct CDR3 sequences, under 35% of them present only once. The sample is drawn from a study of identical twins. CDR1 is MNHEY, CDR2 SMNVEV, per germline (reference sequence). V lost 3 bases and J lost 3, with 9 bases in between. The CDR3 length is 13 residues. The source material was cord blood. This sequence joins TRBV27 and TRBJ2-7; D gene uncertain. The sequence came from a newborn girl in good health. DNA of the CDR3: TGTGCCAGCAGTTTGGGGATGGGCTACGAGCAGTACTTC. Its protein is CASSLGMGYEQYF.